A single sample is the source of the 20 T cell receptor beta chains below, sequenced in a study of PD-1 blockade in mismatch repair-deficient tumors. The data were produced by immunoSEQ multiplex PCR, yet TCRdb's version contains in-frame clones alone and is incomplete. The top ten clones hold 12% of a sample with roughly 130,000 clones, 88% of them seen once. Material: peripheral blood, obtained just over 70 weeks after starting pembrolizumab. The receptors come from an adult with mismatch repair-deficient cancer.

The chain links TRBV30 to TRBJ2-7, with 10 bases lining up with TRBD2. CDR1 and CDR2 (germline): GTSNPN, SVGIG (reference sequence). This CDR3 contains 15 residues. With 0 bases clipped from V and 1 base from J, the junction kept 3 bases outside the gene matches. In DNA form, the CDR3 reads TGTGCCTGGAGTGTAGGGACTAGCGTTTCCTACGAGCAGTACTTC. Its translation: CAWSVGTSVSYEQYF.

The genes are TRBV29-1 and TRBJ2-1; 10 nucleotides align to TRBD2. Germline CDR1 and CDR2: SQVTM and ANQGSEA. V lost 4 bases to trimming and J lost 4 bases; unmatched junction nucleotides: 4. This CDR3 region has 14 residues. CDR3 amino acids: CSVAGLAEYNEQFF. DNA for the CDR3: TGCAGCGTTGCAGGACTAGCGGAATACAATGAGCAGTTCTTC.

V gene TRBV27 combines with J gene TRBJ2-2; no definite D call. This CDR3 is 13 amino acids long. V lost 2 bases and J 4 bases, leaving 5 bases between the germline ends. Germline CDR1 reads MNHEY; CDR2 reads SMNVEV (reference sequence). CDR3 coding DNA: TGTGCCAGCAGTTTAGTCAGCACCGGGGAGCTGTTTTTT. The encoded protein is CASSLVSTGELFF.

This rearrangement joins TRBV11-2 to TRBJ2-3; D gene ambiguous. Germline CDR1 reads SGHAT; CDR2 reads FQNNGV. V shed 4 bases and J shed 4 bases, with 18 bases lying between them. The CDR3 covers 16 residues. CDR3 sequence: CASSSPFRAAPDTQYF. CDR3 DNA: TGTGCCAGCAGCTCACCGTTTAGGGCGGCCCCAGATACGCAGTATTTT.

The chain couples TRBV9 to TRBJ2-7; no firm D call. CDR3 length equals 13 residues. Germline assignment: CDR1 SGDLS and CDR2 YYNGEE. V was cut by 3 bases and J by 5 bases, with 12 bases left in between. The CDR3 spells CASSASGPDEQYF. DNA of the CDR3: TGTGCCAGCAGCGCCTCAGGTCCCGACGAGCAGTACTTC. Full variable domain (rest looked up from reference TRBV9 and TRBJ2-7): DSGVTQTPKHLITATGQRVTLRCSPRSGDLSVYWYQQSLDQGLQFLIQYYNGEERAKGNILERFSAQQFPDLHSELNLSSLELGDSALYFCASSASGPDEQYFGPGTRLTVT.

J is TRBJ2-1 and V is TRBV19, with 7 bases lining up with TRBD2. The CDR3 has 16 amino acids. V shed 1 base and J 7 bases; nucleotides not matched to a gene: 10. Germline values: CDR1 LNHDA, CDR2 SQIVND (reference sequence). This CDR3 reads CASSIGVGAGENEQFF. As DNA, the CDR3 is TGTGCCAGTAGTATAGGCGTGGGTGCGGGGGAAAATGAGCAGTTCTTC.

The chain recombines TRBV5-5 with TRBJ2-7; D is tentatively TRBD1 or TRBD2 (5 bases each). V lost 0 bases and J lost 3, with 10 bases in between. Germline V gives CDR1 SGHKS, CDR2 YYEKEE (reference sequence). The CDR3 covers 14 residues. The CDR3 protein is CASSLDTRGYEQYF. The CDR3 DNA is TGTGCCAGCAGCTTGGACACGAGGGGCTACGAGCAGTACTTC.

The chain recombines TRBV27 with TRBJ2-1, with 10 bases fitting TRBD2. Germline assignment: CDR1 MNHEY and CDR2 SMNVEV (reference sequence). This CDR3 is 15 amino acids long. The trim removed 5 bases at V and 5 bases at J, leaving 6 bases unmatched. The CDR3 loop reads CASSPGLAANNEQFF. Written as DNA, the CDR3 is TGTGCCAGCAGTCCCGGACTAGCGGCCAACAATGAGCAGTTCTTC.

This chain uses TRBV15 with TRBJ2-1; either TRBD1 or TRBD2 may fit D (6 bases each). With 1 base removed from V and 1 base from J, the gap between germline ends came to 17 bases. Germline V CDR1 and CDR2: LNHNV, YYDKDF (reference sequence). The CDR3 extends over 18 amino acids. CDR3 nucleotides: TGTGCCACCAGCAGAGGAATGGGGGGCCGGGGATCCTACAATGAGCAGTTCTTC. Translating gives CATSRGMGGRGSYNEQFF.

This chain uses TRBV4-3 with TRBJ2-3; 7 nucleotides line up with TRBD1. Germline CDR1 LGHNA, CDR2 YSLEER. CDR3 length equals 15 residues. Losses at the gene ends were 1 base for V and 6 bases for J; bases not matched to a gene: 7. This CDR3 reads CASSQGDRVADTQYF. In DNA form, the CDR3 reads TGCGCCAGCAGCCAAGGTGACAGGGTTGCCGATACGCAGTATTTT.

This sequence joins TRBV5-4 and TRBJ2-1, with TRBD2 identical over 13 bases. Trimming at V came to 4 bases and at J to 10 bases, leaving 8 bases not matched to a gene. Germline CDR1 and CDR2: SGHNT and YYREEE (reference sequence). The CDR3 is 15 amino acids. As DNA, the CDR3 is TGTGCCAGCAGCCAAGGACTAGCGGGAGCTGGGGAGCAGTTCTTC. It codes for CASSQGLAGAGEQFF.

V is TRBV9 and J is TRBJ2-2, with TRBD2 matching over 8 bases. The CDR3 loop spans 16 amino acids. Per germline, CDR1 SGDLS and CDR2 YYNGEE. V was pared by 0 bases and J by 1 base, with 2 bases of the junction left unmatched. The DNA of the CDR3 is TGTGCCAGCAGCGTAGCGGGGGGGATGAACACCGGGGAGCTGTTTTTT. Protein product: CASSVAGGMNTGELFF. Complete variable domain (other parts from reference TRBV9 and TRBJ2-2): DSGVTQTPKHLITATGQRVTLRCSPRSGDLSVYWYQQSLDQGLQFLIQYYNGEERAKGNILERFSAQQFPDLHSELNLSSLELGDSALYFCASSVAGGMNTGELFFGEGSRLTVL.

J is TRBJ2-7 and V is TRBV5-6; 7 bases are shared with TRBD2. This CDR3 has 13 amino acids. Germline trimming cut 3 bases from V and 3 bases from J; bases unmatched to any gene: 3. Germline V gene sequence: CDR1 SGHDT, CDR2 YYEEEE. The CDR3 loop is CASSWGGNYEQYF. In DNA, the CDR3 is TGTGCCAGCAGCTGGGGAGGGAACTACGAGCAGTACTTC. Supplemented by reference TRBV5-6 and TRBJ2-7, the full variable domain reads DAGVTQSPTHLIKTRGQQVTLRCSPKSGHDTVSWYQQALGQGPQFIFQYYEEEERQRGNFPDRFSGHQFPNYSSELNVNALLLGDSALYLCASSWGGNYEQYFGPGTRLTVT.

The chain joins TRBV30 to TRBJ2-3; perhaps D is TRBD1 or TRBD2 (7 bases each). CDR3 size: 14 residues. Germline V CDR1 and CDR2: GTSNPN, SVGIG (reference sequence). The V and J ends lost 4 bases and 1 base respectively, with 12 bases between them. In DNA, the CDR3 is TGTGCCTGGACCTCAGGGGGGGGCACAGATACGCAGTATTTT. Amino acids: CAWTSGGGTDTQYF.

The rearrangement uses TRBV25-1 and TRBJ2-3; the match to TRBD1 covers 8 bases. The CDR3 extends over 13 amino acids. Germline V gene lookup returns CDR1 MGHDK and CDR2 SYGVNS. V gave up 6 bases and J gave up 4 bases; unmatched junction bases: 3. The CDR3 DNA reads TGTGCCAGCAGCGGACAGGGACCAGATACGCAGTATTTT. Its protein is CASSGQGPDTQYF.

The chain uses TRBV27 and TRBJ1-5; D might be TRBD1 (6 bases). The length of the CDR3 is 15 residues. In germline, CDR1 is MNHEY, CDR2 SMNVEV (reference sequence). The V gene lost 3 bases and the J gene lost 0 bases, with 9 bases spanning the gap. As DNA, the CDR3 is TGTGCCAGCAGTTTCGGACAGTCTAGCAATCAGCCCCAGCATTTT. This sequence encodes CASSFGQSSNQPQHF.

This rearrangement joins TRBV29-1 to TRBJ2-4; 7 nucleotides align to TRBD1. This CDR3 has 15 amino acids. Germline CDR1 is SQVTM and CDR2 is ANQGSEA. Trimming took 6 bases from V and 0 from J; bases not matched to a gene: 8. Written as DNA, the CDR3 is TGCAGCGTAGGGGACAGTCGTCTAGCCAAAAACATTCAGTACTTC. Amino acids: CSVGDSRLAKNIQYF. The full variable domain, in which reference TRBV29-1 and TRBJ2-4 provide the parts outside the CDR3, is SAVISQKPSRDICQRGTSLTIQCQVDSQVTMMFWYRQQPGQSLTLIATANQGSEATYESGFVIDKFPISRPNLTFSTLTVSNMSPEDSSIYLCSVGDSRLAKNIQYFGAGTRLSVL.

The V and J genes are TRBV11-2 and TRBJ1-1; D is unclear. The CDR3 sequence is 14 residues long. Germline CDR1 SGHAT, CDR2 FQNNGV. Between the trimmed V and J ends, which lost 1 base and 4 bases, there was a span of 10 bases. The CDR3 DNA follows: TGTGCCAGCAGCTTAGGGGCAGGCGTCACTGAAGCTTTCTTT. It translates to CASSLGAGVTEAFF. Complete variable domain (other parts from reference TRBV11-2 and TRBJ1-1): EAGVAQSPRYKIIEKRQSVAFWCNPISGHATLYWYQQILGQGPKLLIQFQNNGVVDDSQLPKDRFSAERLKGVDSTLKIQPAKLEDSAVYLCASSLGAGVTEAFFGQGTRLTVV.

The chain couples TRBV5-1 to TRBJ2-2; 9 nucleotides align to TRBD1. V gave up 1 base and J gave up 2 bases; unmatched junction bases: 15. CDR3 length: 20 residues. Germline CDR1 SGHRS, CDR2 YFSETQ. CDR3 protein: CASSLFGTGTGIRNTGELFF. CDR3 DNA sequence: TGCGCCAGCAGCTTGTTTGGAACCGGGACAGGGATCCGCAACACCGGGGAGCTGTTTTTT.

The chain recombines TRBV6-6 with TRBJ2-1; D is unclear. CDR3 size: 16 residues. Per the germline V gene, CDR1 is MNHNY and CDR2 is SVGAGI (reference sequence). V was cut by 2 bases and J by 1 base, with 12 bases left in between. This chain's CDR3 is CASSYPDVPSYNEQFF. The CDR3 region has the DNA TGTGCCAGCAGTTACCCGGACGTTCCGTCCTACAATGAGCAGTTCTTC.